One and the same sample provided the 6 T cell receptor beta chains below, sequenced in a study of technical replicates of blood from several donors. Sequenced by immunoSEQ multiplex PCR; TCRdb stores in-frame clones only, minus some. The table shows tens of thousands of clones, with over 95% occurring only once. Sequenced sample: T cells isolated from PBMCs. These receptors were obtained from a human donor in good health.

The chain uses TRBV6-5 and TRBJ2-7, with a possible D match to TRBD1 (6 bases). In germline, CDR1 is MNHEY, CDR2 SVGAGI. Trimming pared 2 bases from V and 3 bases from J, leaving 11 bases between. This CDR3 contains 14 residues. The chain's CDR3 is CASSYEQGDYEQYF. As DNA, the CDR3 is TGTGCCAGCAGTTACGAACAGGGAGACTACGAGCAGTACTTC.

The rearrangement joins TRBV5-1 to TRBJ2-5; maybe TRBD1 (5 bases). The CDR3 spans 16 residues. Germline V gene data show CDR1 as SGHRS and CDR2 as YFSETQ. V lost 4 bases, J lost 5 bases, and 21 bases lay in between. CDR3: CASSPQMSPAGETQYF. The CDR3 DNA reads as TGCGCCAGCAGCCCCCAGATGTCTCCAGCAGGGGAGACCCAGTACTTC.

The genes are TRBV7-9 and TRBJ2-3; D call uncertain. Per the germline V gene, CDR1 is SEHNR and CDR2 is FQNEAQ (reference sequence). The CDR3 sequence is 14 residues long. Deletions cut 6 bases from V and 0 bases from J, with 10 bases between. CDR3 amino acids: CASRARNSTDTQYF. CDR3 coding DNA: TGTGCCAGCAGGGCGAGGAACAGCACAGATACGCAGTATTTT. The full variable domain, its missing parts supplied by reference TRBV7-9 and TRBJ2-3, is DTGVSQNPRHKITKRGQNVTFRCDPISEHNRLYWYRQTLGQGPEFLTYFQNEAQLEKSRLLSDRFSAERPKGSFSTLEIQRTEQGDSAMYLCASRARNSTDTQYFGPGTRLTVL.

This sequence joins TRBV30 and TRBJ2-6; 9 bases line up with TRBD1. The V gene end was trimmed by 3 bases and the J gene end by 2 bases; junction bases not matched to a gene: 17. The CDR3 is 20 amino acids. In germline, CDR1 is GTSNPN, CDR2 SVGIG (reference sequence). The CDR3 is CAWRSVVGAGTGPGANVLTF. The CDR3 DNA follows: TGTGCCTGGAGATCAGTAGTCGGGGCCGGGACAGGGCCTGGGGCCAACGTCCTGACTTTC.

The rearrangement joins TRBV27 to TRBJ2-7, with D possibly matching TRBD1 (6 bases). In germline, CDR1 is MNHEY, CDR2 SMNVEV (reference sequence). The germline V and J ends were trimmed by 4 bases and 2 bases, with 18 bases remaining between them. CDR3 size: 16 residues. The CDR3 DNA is TGTGCCAGCAGTTCGCACCAACAGGGATTTCCCTACGAGCAGTACTTC. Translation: CASSSHQQGFPYEQYF.

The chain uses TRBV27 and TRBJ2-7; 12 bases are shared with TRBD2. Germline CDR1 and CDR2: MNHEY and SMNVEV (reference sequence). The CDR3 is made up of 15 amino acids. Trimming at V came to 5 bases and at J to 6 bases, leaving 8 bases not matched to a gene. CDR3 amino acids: CASSGGTSGRFEQYF. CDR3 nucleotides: TGTGCCAGCAGTGGGGGGACTAGCGGGCGATTCGAGCAGTACTTC.